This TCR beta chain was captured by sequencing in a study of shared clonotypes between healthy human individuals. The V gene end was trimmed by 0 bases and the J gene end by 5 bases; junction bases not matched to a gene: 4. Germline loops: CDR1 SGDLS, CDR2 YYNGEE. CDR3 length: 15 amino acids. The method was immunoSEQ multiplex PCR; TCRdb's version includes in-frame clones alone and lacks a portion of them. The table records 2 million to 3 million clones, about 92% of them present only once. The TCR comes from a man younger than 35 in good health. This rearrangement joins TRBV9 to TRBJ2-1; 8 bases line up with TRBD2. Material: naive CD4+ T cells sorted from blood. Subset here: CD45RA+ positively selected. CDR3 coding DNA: TGTGCCAGCAGCGTAGTAAGCGGGAGAGACAATGAGCAGTTCTTC. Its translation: CASSVVSGRDNEQFF.